The next 8 T cell receptor beta chains were all read from a single sample in a study of blood T cell repertoires in COVID-19. TCRdb keeps only in-frame clones here, not all; method: immunoSEQ multiplex PCR. Of approximately 200,000 clones detected, roughly four fifths appear once; the ten largest clones hold under 2%. Sequencing input: PBMCs or T cells enriched from blood (not recorded which). Receptors originate from a man in his 60s who had recovered from COVID-19.

The V and J genes are TRBV15 and TRBJ1-5; TRBD1 matches at 7 bases. This CDR3 contains 14 residues. Trimming at V came to 5 bases and at J to 0 bases, leaving 1 base not matched to a gene. Germline CDR1 reads LNHNV; CDR2 reads YYDKDF (reference sequence). The CDR3 spells CATSDRDSNQPQHF. The CDR3 coding sequence is TGTGCCACCAGCGACAGGGATAGCAATCAGCCCCAGCATTTT.

V usage is TRBV4-1 and J usage is TRBJ2-7; no definite D call. Per germline, CDR1 MGHRA and CDR2 YSYEKL. This CDR3 has 15 residues. The ends were cut back, 0 bases at V and 0 bases at J, with 9 bases in the middle. CDR3 sequence (DNA): TGCGCCAGCAGCCAAGATCGTCGCGGCTCCTACGAGCAGTACTTC. Protein product: CASSQDRRGSYEQYF.

The table lists this clone with a count of one. J is TRBJ1-5 and V is TRBV4-1, with 7 bases identical to TRBD1. CDR1 is MGHRA and CDR2 is YSYEKL in the germline V gene. Germline trimming cut 4 bases from V and 4 bases from J; bases unmatched to any gene: 1. The CDR3 is 13 residues long. In DNA, the CDR3 is TGCGCCAGCAGCCGGGACAGTAATCAGCCCCAGCATTTT. Translated: CASSRDSNQPQHF.

This sequence joins TRBV6-1 and TRBJ2-7; 11 bases are shared with TRBD1. Trimming took 5 bases from V and 4 from J; bases not matched to a gene: 4. The CDR3 totals 14 residues. Germline CDR1 is MNHNS and CDR2 is SASEGT. In nucleotides, the CDR3 is TGTGCCAGCAGTAAAGGACAGGGGGCTTACGAGCAGTACTTC. Its translation is CASSKGQGAYEQYF.

The chain couples TRBV11-2 to TRBJ2-3; 7 nucleotides line up with TRBD1. The trim removed 2 bases at V and 3 bases at J, leaving 5 bases unmatched. The CDR3 loop spans 15 amino acids. Per germline, CDR1 SGHAT and CDR2 FQNNGV. The CDR3 sequence: CASSLTGTETDTQYF. In DNA form, the CDR3 reads TGTGCCAGCAGCTTAACCGGGACAGAGACAGATACGCAGTATTTT. The full variable domain, with the rest looked up from reference TRBV11-2 and TRBJ2-3, is EAGVAQSPRYKIIEKRQSVAFWCNPISGHATLYWYQQILGQGPKLLIQFQNNGVVDDSQLPKDRFSAERLKGVDSTLKIQPAKLEDSAVYLCASSLTGTETDTQYFGPGTRLTVL.

The V gene is TRBV12-3 or TRBV12-4, the J gene TRBJ1-4; D uncertain. V lost 3 bases and J 3 bases, leaving 5 bases between the germline ends. The CDR3 contains 13 residues. This CDR3 reads CASSFGANEKLFF. In DNA form, the CDR3 reads TGTGCCAGCAGTTTCGGGGCTAATGAAAAACTGTTTTTT.

V gene TRBV19 combines with J gene TRBJ1-6; 8 nucleotides line up with TRBD1. CDR1 and CDR2 from the germline V gene are LNHDA and SQIVND (reference sequence). The CDR3 runs to 14 residues. The V and J ends lost 3 bases and 9 bases, in that order; junction bases with no gene match: 4. The CDR3 protein is CASSMTGEFSPLHF. The DNA for the CDR3 is TGTGCCAGTAGTATGACAGGGGAGTTTTCACCCCTCCACTTT.

The chain employs TRBV5-1 and TRBJ1-1; 8 bases map to TRBD1. The CDR3 is made up of 15 amino acids. The trim removed 2 bases at V and 4 bases at J, leaving 7 bases unmatched. Germline CDR1 is SGHRS and CDR2 is YFSETQ. CDR3 in amino acids: CASSLGQGSVTEAFF. CDR3 DNA sequence: TGCGCCAGCAGCTTAGGACAGGGAAGTGTCACTGAAGCTTTCTTT.